Reported below is one T cell receptor (beta chain). The antigen is undetermined. It may be a read error: a sequence one base away is much more abundant. This specimen comes from a study of CD8 T cells in ankylosing spondylitis. General study points: Apparently characteristic of ankylosing spondylitis blood was a TCR beta motif (roughly eight highly homologous variants).

Researchers built TCR beta libraries using quantitative 5'-RACE with molecular barcodes. TCRdb called the 5' RACE reads again in MiXCR, with one record for every CDR3 protein. The sample shows approximately 500,000 distinct CDR3 sequences, roughly 13% of them seen only once. Sequenced sample: blood, either unsorted or a sorted T cell fraction (not recorded which). The sequence was collected from a male donor with ankylosing spondylitis.

DNA of the CDR3: TGTGCCAGCATGCGGTCCGGTGACACCTGGGAGCTGTTTTTT. It yields the protein CASMRSGDTWELFF. V and J are TRBV12-3 or TRBV12-4 and TRBJ2-2; unclear D gene. CDR3 length: 14 amino acids.